This TCR beta chain appears in the sequencing data of a study of control samples from healthy donors and cancer patients. Method: immunoSEQ multiplex PCR; TCRdb's copy keeps in-frame clones and lacks some. This sample carries about 44,000 clones, roughly 65% of them seen once, and the ten largest clones take about 15%. The V gene's germline CDR1 is SGHVS and CDR2 FNYEAQ. V was pared by 2 bases and J by 4 bases, with 21 bases between. The CDR3 covers 19 residues. The sample comprised formalin-fixed, paraffin-embedded tissue. The origin of this receptor is a male donor with melanoma. V usage is TRBV7-6 and J usage is TRBJ2-6; TRBD2 might be the D (6 bases). CDR3 loop: CASSLLPGTDYRGANVLTF. The CDR3 coding sequence is TGTGCCAGCAGCTTATTGCCGGGGACGGACTATAGAGGGGCCAACGTCCTGACTTTC.